Listed here are 32 T cell receptor beta chains from one sample, sequenced in a study of T cells in Graves' hyperthyroidism and ophthalmopathy. Researchers took RNA transcripts and amplified the TCR beta CDR3 regions from them. First-round RT-PCR targeting the TCR CDR3 was performed with the HTBI primer set. TCRdb used MiXCR to reprocess the multiplex PCR reads, holding one entry per CDR3 protein. The sample has 460,000 or so distinct CDR3 sequences; 14% are singletons. Sequences were obtained from blood. The receptors here all came from a woman aged 18-29 years with Graves' hyperthyroidism.

This clonotype has more than one count but fewer than ten. The junction differs from germline at one of its ends, possibly a read error. The V gene is TRBV11-2, the J gene TRBJ2-7; a possible D gene is TRBD2 (6 bases). Germline V gives CDR1 SGHAT, CDR2 FQNNGV. The CDR3 sequence is 15 residues long. CDR3 in amino acids: CASSFLGGTSYAQYF. Here the CDR3 DNA reads TGTGCCAGCAGCTTTTTGGGCGGGACGTCCTACGCGCAGTACTTC.

This clonotype was seen repeatedly, ten times or more. V is TRBV20-1 and J is TRBJ2-3; TRBD1 agrees at 11 bases. The CDR3 covers 15 residues. CDR1 DFQATT and CDR2 SNEGSKA come from the germline V gene (reference sequence). Trimming took 4 bases from V and 2 from J; bases not matched to a gene: 5. The CDR3 region has the DNA TGCAGTGCTACTGGACAGGGGGCAAACACAGATACGCAGTATTTT. This codes for CSATGQGANTDTQYF.

This clonotype was seen ten or more times. V is TRBV4-1 and J is TRBJ2-4; D gene unclear. Trimming left V 0 bases short and J 7 bases short, with 4 bases between. The germline V gene has CDR1 MGHRA and CDR2 YSYEKL. The CDR3 totals 12 residues. Here the CDR3 DNA reads TGCGCCAGCAGCCAAGAGGTTAACATTCAGTACTTC. This sequence encodes CASSQEVNIQYF.

V is TRBV6-1 and J is TRBJ1-4, with a weak D call TRBD1 (5 bases). This CDR3 contains 17 residues. The V end lost 2 bases, the J end lost 8 bases, and 21 bases lay between the germline ends. CDR1 is MNHNS and CDR2 is SASEGT in the germline V gene. CDR3 in amino acids: CASSEIGGTFVVEKLFF. In nucleotides, the CDR3 is TGTGCCAGCAGTGAAATTGGGGGTACGTTTGTGGTGGAAAAACTGTTTTTT.

This clonotype has a count of ten or more. The gene calls are TRBV18 and TRBJ1-4; 8 bases agree with TRBD1. V lost 8 bases and J lost 4; bases outside the gene matches: 6. The CDR3 is made up of 14 amino acids. Per the germline V gene, CDR1 is KGHSH and CDR2 is LQKENI. CDR3 coding DNA: TGTGCCAGCAGTCCCGGACAGGGTAATGAAAAACTGTTTTTT. It encodes CASSPGQGNEKLFF. Full variable domain (outside the CDR3, taken from reference TRBV18 and TRBJ1-4): NAGVMQNPRHLVRRRGQEARLRCSPMKGHSHVYWYRQLPEEGLKFMVYLQKENIIDESGMPKERFSAEFPKEGPSILRIQQVVRGDSAAYFCASSPGQGNEKLFFGSGTQLSVL.

This rearrangement joins TRBV18 to TRBJ1-2, with no clear D. V was cut by 3 bases and J by 5 bases, with 22 bases left in between. CDR1 and CDR2 from the germline V gene are KGHSH and LQKENI. This CDR3 contains 17 residues. The DNA for the CDR3 is TGTGCCAGCTCACCTTTTGATTCGGACCCCCGAGGGTATGGCTACACCTTC. Its translation: CASSPFDSDPRGYGYTF. Using reference TRBV18 and TRBJ1-2 for the parts outside the CDR3, the full variable domain is NAGVMQNPRHLVRRRGQEARLRCSPMKGHSHVYWYRQLPEEGLKFMVYLQKENIIDESGMPKERFSAEFPKEGPSILRIQQVVRGDSAAYFCASSPFDSDPRGYGYTFGSGTRLTVV.

This chain links TRBV12-5 with TRBJ2-7, with 7 positions matching TRBD2. Losses at the gene ends were 3 bases for V and 2 bases for J; bases not matched to a gene: 10. Per the germline V gene, CDR1 is LGHNT and CDR2 is FRNRAP. The CDR3 is 16 residues long. The chain's CDR3 is CASGFLLADKTYEQYF. The CDR3 DNA reads as TGTGCTAGTGGTTTCCTGCTAGCGGACAAGACCTACGAGCAGTACTTC.

In DNA form, the CDR3 reads TGTGCCATCAGCGCGGGACTAGCGGGAGCTTACGAGCAGTACTTC. It codes for CAISAGLAGAYEQYF. The gene calls are TRBV10-3 and TRBJ2-7, with 14 bases aligning to TRBD2. The V and J ends lost 6 bases and 4 bases, in that order; junction bases with no gene match: 5. The CDR3 sequence is 15 residues long. The germline gives CDR1 ENHRY, CDR2 SYGVKD.

This clonotype was detected ten times or more. The chain couples TRBV19 to TRBJ1-4; the D is unclear. The germline V gene encodes CDR1 LNHDA and CDR2 SQIVND (reference sequence). This CDR3 comprises 15 residues. Deletions cut 6 bases from V and 5 bases from J, with 16 bases between. The DNA for the CDR3 is TGTGCCAGTAGGTTATCATGGCAGCCCAATGAAAAACTGTTTTTT. This encodes CASRLSWQPNEKLFF.

The chain employs TRBV11-2 and TRBJ1-3; D not resolved. Germline V lookup: CDR1 SGHAT, CDR2 FQNNGV. Trimming stripped 5 bases from V and 0 bases from J, with 8 bases between. CDR3 length: 14 residues. Here the CDR3 DNA reads TGTGCCAGCAGCCTTACGGTCTCTGGAAACACCATATATTTT. Encoded protein: CASSLTVSGNTIYF.

This clonotype has a handful of counts. The rearrangement joins TRBV24-1 to TRBJ2-1; TRBD2 matches 12 bases. Unmatched junction bases numbered 7, after V lost 5 bases and J lost 9 bases. Per germline, CDR1 KGHDR and CDR2 SFDVKD. The CDR3 is 15 amino acids. The CDR3 region is CATSATSGRSSEQFF. The CDR3 bases are TGTGCCACCAGTGCGACTAGCGGGAGAAGCAGTGAGCAGTTCTTC.

This clonotype has ten or more counts. As DNA, the CDR3 is TGTGCCAGCAACTGGGGGGCTGGAGCTCCCGGCACCGGGGAGCTGTTTTTT. Its translation is CASNWGAGAPGTGELFF. The chain is built from TRBV12-3 or TRBV12-4 and TRBJ2-2; tentatively, D is TRBD1 or TRBD2 (6 bases each). The V end lost 7 bases, the J end lost 4 bases, and 22 bases lay between the germline ends. This CDR3 comprises 17 residues.

This chain uses TRBV12-3 or TRBV12-4 with TRBJ1-5, with D maybe TRBD1 (5 bases). The CDR3 runs 14 residues. The V gene lost 6 bases and the J gene lost 11 bases, with 20 bases spanning the gap. The CDR3: CASRPGSREGAQHF. DNA of the CDR3: TGTGCCAGCAGACCCGGATCGCGAGAAGGGGCCCAGCATTTT.

In its sample, this clonotype was seen many times. The chain carries TRBV20-1 and TRBJ1-2; 7 bases are shared with TRBD1. The CDR3 spans 13 residues. J was trimmed by 4 bases and V by 6 bases; bases with no gene match: 8. Germline V gives CDR1 DFQATT, CDR2 SNEGSKA (reference sequence). CDR3 DNA sequence: TGCAGTGCCAAGCGGGACAGTTTCTATGGCTACACCTTC. Protein sequence: CSAKRDSFYGYTF.

The chain employs TRBV19 and TRBJ2-1, with a possible D match to TRBD2 (6 bases). Germline CDR1 is LNHDA and CDR2 is SQIVND (reference sequence). V was trimmed by 7 bases and J by 7 bases, leaving 17 bases between them. The CDR3 sequence is 14 residues long. Here the CDR3 DNA reads TGTGCCAGTAATCCTGGATCACTAGCAAATGAGCAGTTCTTC. This translates into CASNPGSLANEQFF.

This clonotype was detected a few times. This chain joins TRBV20-1 and TRBJ1-1, with TRBD1 matching 7 bases. Germline-derived CDR1 and CDR2 are DFQATT and SNEGSKA (reference sequence). J lost 7 bases, V lost 3 bases, and 11 bases had no gene match. CDR3 length: 14 amino acids. CDR3 bases: TGCAGTGCTAGGCCTCCGGGACAGCCCTATGAAGCTTTCTTT. Protein: CSARPPGQPYEAFF.

In its sample, this clonotype was seen a few times. The chain combines TRBV6-2 or TRBV6-3 with TRBJ1-2, with D unclear. Germline-derived CDR1 and CDR2 are MNHEY and SVGEGT. The CDR3 sequence is 15 residues long. Trimming stripped 4 bases from V and 0 bases from J, with 12 bases between. CDR3 sequence: CASSFMSSANYGYTF. The CDR3 bases are TGTGCCAGCAGTTTTATGTCTTCAGCTAACTATGGCTACACCTTC.

This clonotype has a count of ten or more. The CDR3 DNA follows: TGTGCCAGCAGCTACACCGCGGAAGAGACCCAGTACTTC. This gives the protein CASSYTAEETQYF. The rearrangement links TRBV12-3 or TRBV12-4 to TRBJ2-5, with no clear D. CDR3 size: 13 residues. V shed 6 bases and J shed 3 bases, with 11 bases lying between them.

This clonotype came up many times. The chain uses TRBV6-1 and TRBJ2-3, with TRBD1 identical over 12 bases. V lost 8 bases, J lost 2 bases, and 5 bases stayed unmatched. The germline CDR1 and CDR2 sequences are MNHNS and SASEGT. This CDR3 is 15 amino acids long. The CDR3 spells CASSVGQGATDTQYF. For the CDR3, the DNA is TGTGCCAGCTCCGTGGGACAGGGGGCCACAGATACGCAGTATTTT.

The sample holds many counts of this clonotype. The chain is built from TRBV5-1 and TRBJ2-5, with D hard to call. The CDR3 sequence is 13 residues long. CDR1 and CDR2 from the germline V gene are SGHRS and YFSETQ. V lost 2 bases, J lost 4 bases, and 9 bases lay in between. CDR3 nucleotides: TGCGCCAGCAGCTTACACGTAGTAGAGACCCAGTACTTC. It encodes CASSLHVVETQYF.

This sequence joins TRBV7-3 and TRBJ2-1; the match to TRBD1 covers 10 bases. The V and J ends lost 4 bases and 10 bases, in that order; junction bases with no gene match: 7. The CDR3 has 14 amino acids. Germline V gene data show CDR1 as SGHTA and CDR2 as FQGTGA. This CDR3 reads CASSSGQGNREQFF. CDR3 in DNA: TGTGCCAGCAGCTCGGGACAGGGGAATCGGGAGCAGTTCTTC.

Points on this clonotype: Its ends do not fully match the called genes, so a read error is possible. The rearrangement uses TRBV12-3 or TRBV12-4 and TRBJ1-2, with D perhaps TRBD1 (6 bases). The CDR3 length is 14 residues. The CDR3 region is CVSSFTGRRGGYTF. The CDR3 DNA is TGTGTCAGCAGCTTTACAGGGAGGCGCGGTGGCTACACCTTC.

The chain carries TRBV7-8 and TRBJ2-7; 12 positions agree with TRBD2. The V gene's germline CDR1 is SGHVS and CDR2 FQNEAQ. The ends lost 4 bases at V and 3 bases at J; junction bases unmatched: 1. The CDR3 runs to 14 residues. As DNA, the CDR3 is TGTGCCAGCAGCTCTAGCGGGAGGGTCTACGAGCAGTACTTC. Protein: CASSSSGRVYEQYF.

This clonotype was picked up many times. This chain links TRBV27 with TRBJ2-7; TRBD1 agrees at 8 bases. From germline, CDR1 is MNHEY and CDR2 SMNVEV (reference sequence). The V segment lost 2 bases and the J segment 6 bases; nucleotides outside the gene matches: 6. The CDR3 is 14 amino acids. The CDR3 is CASSLRGDRGEQYV. In nucleotides, the CDR3 is TGTGCCAGCAGTTTACGGGGCGACAGGGGCGAGCAGTACGTC.

For this clonotype: This clone may be a read error of a much larger clone one base away. The chain couples TRBV7-9 to TRBJ2-7, with 14 bases aligning to TRBD2. Unmatched junction bases numbered 8, after V lost 1 base and J lost 3 bases. Germline lookup yields CDR1 SEHNR and CDR2 FQNEAQ (reference sequence). The CDR3 extends over 18 amino acids. CDR3 DNA sequence: TGTGCCAGCAGCTTAGTGGGACTAGCGGGAGCGACGCGCTACGAGCAGTACTTC. Amino acids: CASSLVGLAGATRYEQYF.

Concerning this clonotype: A clone one base away is much larger, so this may be a read error. The chain couples TRBV10-3 to TRBJ2-5; D is unresolved. In germline, CDR1 is ENHRY, CDR2 SYGVKD. V was cut by 0 bases and J by 14 bases, with 13 bases left in between. The CDR3 runs 12 residues. The CDR3 spells CAISESKRVTYF. CDR3 in DNA: TGTGCCATCAGTGAGTCTAAACGGGTCACATACTTC.

The rearrangement uses TRBV3-1 and TRBJ2-1; TRBD2 might be the D (5 bases). The CDR3 sequence is 13 residues long. Per the germline V gene, CDR1 is LGHDT and CDR2 is YNNKEL (reference sequence). Trimming cost V 8 bases and J 1 base, with 9 bases left between them. CDR3 sequence: CASGSWSYNEQFF. The CDR3 nucleotides are TGTGCCAGCGGGAGTTGGTCCTACAATGAGCAGTTCTTC.

The chain is built from TRBV7-9 and TRBJ1-6; D possibly corresponds to TRBD1 (6 bases). Germline loops: CDR1 SEHNR, CDR2 FQNEAQ (reference sequence). The CDR3 is made up of 15 amino acids. The V end was cut by 2 bases, the J end by 7 bases, with 12 bases between. CDR3 protein: CASSLTAGENSPLHF. The DNA for the CDR3 is TGTGCCAGCAGCTTAACGGCAGGGGAAAATTCACCCCTCCACTTT.

CDR3 sequence: CASSLEGTGAPGEQYF. CDR3 nucleotides: TGCGCCAGCAGCTTGGAGGGGACAGGGGCCCCGGGAGAGCAGTACTTC. The chain employs TRBV5-1 and TRBJ2-7; 10 nucleotides match TRBD1. Germline CDR1 reads SGHRS; CDR2 reads YFSETQ. V shed 0 bases, J shed 7 bases, and the junction held 10 bases outside the gene matches. CDR3 length: 16 residues.

This clonotype was seen a handful of times. CDR3 DNA: TGCGCCAGCAGCTCGGGGAGAAGTAATGAAAAACTGTTTTTT. This encodes CASSSGRSNEKLFF. This rearrangement joins TRBV5-1 to TRBJ1-4, with D uncertain. Germline assignment: CDR1 SGHRS and CDR2 YFSETQ. This CDR3 is 14 amino acids long. V lost 3 bases, J lost 4 bases, and 10 bases lay in between.

The table lists this clonotype with many counts. V and J are TRBV5-6 and TRBJ2-1; no reliable D call. This CDR3 has 16 amino acids. Trimming shortened V by 0 bases and J by 4 bases, and 14 bases separated the two germline ends. The V gene's germline CDR1 is SGHDT and CDR2 YYEEEE. This chain's CDR3 is CASSLATTGWYNEQFF. The CDR3 bases are TGTGCCAGCAGCTTGGCTACAACCGGATGGTACAATGAGCAGTTCTTC.

The chain carries TRBV25-1 and TRBJ1-2; 12 bases line up with TRBD1. The CDR3 runs to 19 residues. J was trimmed by 6 bases and V by 7 bases; bases with no gene match: 21. The V gene's germline CDR1 is MGHDK and CDR2 SYGVNS. The CDR3 DNA follows: TGTGCCAGCAAGCCCCCGCGACCCGGGACAGGGGGCGCCATGGATGGCTACACCTTC. The encoded protein is CASKPPRPGTGGAMDGYTF.